Presented here are 14 T cell receptor beta chains from one specimen sequenced in a study of CD8 T cells in ankylosing spondylitis. TCRdb itself ran the 5' RACE reads through MiXCR, one entry per CDR3 protein. This table has roughly 700,000 distinct CDR3 sequences, under 20% appearing once. Points from the study as a whole: A TCR beta motif of 8 or 9 highly homologous variants appeared characteristic of ankylosing spondylitis blood.

These receptors' targets are unknown. Material: blood, either unsorted or a sorted T cell fraction (not recorded which). All receptors derive from a male donor with ankylosing spondylitis.

This clonotype was seen at least ten times. The V and J genes are TRBV5-1 and TRBJ2-7; no clear D gene. The CDR3 consists of 13 residues. Trimming took off 2 bases at V and 1 base at J, with 7 bases between the two ends. Germline-derived CDR1 and CDR2 are SGHRS and YFSETQ. Here the CDR3 DNA reads TGCGCCAGCAGCTTCGAATCTTCCTACGAGCAGTACTTC. This translates into CASSFESSYEQYF.

This clonotype was observed a handful of times. This rearrangement joins TRBV12-3 or TRBV12-4 to TRBJ1-2, with D maybe TRBD1 (6 bases). The CDR3 totals 14 residues. V was cut by 4 bases and J by 3 bases, with 12 bases left in between. The CDR3 DNA reads as TGTGCCAGCAGTTCCCAAGGGGGGGACTATGGCTACACCTTC. Its protein is CASSSQGGDYGYTF.

Turning to this clonotype: A junction boundary mismatches the germline segment, possibly from a read error. The chain combines TRBV18 with TRBJ1-1; D gene unclear. CDR1 and CDR2 from the germline V gene are KGHSH and LQKENI. This CDR3 is 12 amino acids long. The CDR3 region is CASSPLATEAFF. CDR3 coding DNA: TGTGCCAGCTCACCTCTGGCTACTGAGGCTTTCTTT.

V gene TRBV6-1 combines with J gene TRBJ1-6; no definite D call. The V end was cut by 2 bases, the J end by 12 bases, with 8 bases between. The germline V gene has CDR1 MNHNS and CDR2 SASEGT. This CDR3 has 12 amino acids. DNA for the CDR3: TGTGCCAGCAGTGAATTGGGTCTACCCCTCCACTTT. Translation gives CASSELGLPLHF.

J is TRBJ2-2 and V is TRBV29-1, with 10 bases identical to TRBD2. J gave up 4 bases and V 8 bases, and 10 bases lay outside the gene matches. CDR3 length: 15 residues. Germline CDR1 and CDR2: SQVTM and ANQGSEA. The chain's CDR3 is CSFKGASGSTGELFF. The CDR3 bases are TGCAGCTTCAAGGGAGCTAGCGGGAGCACCGGGGAGCTGTTTTTT.

This chain uses TRBV29-1 with TRBJ2-1; the D gene is possibly TRBD2 (6 bases). The CDR3 has 12 residues. CDR1 is SQVTM and CDR2 is ANQGSEA in the germline V gene. V was pared by 6 bases and J by 4 bases, with 10 bases between. CDR3 sequence (DNA): TGCAGCGTGACGGAGGGGTACAATGAGCAGTTCTTC. Translation: CSVTEGYNEQFF.

This clonotype was counted only a few times. The chain has TRBV29-1 and TRBJ1-2; no clear D. The germline V gene encodes CDR1 SQVTM and CDR2 ANQGSEA. Trimming pared 0 bases from V and 4 bases from J, leaving 21 bases between. There are 17 residues in the CDR3. The CDR3 DNA is TGCAGCGTTGAAGATCGCCCTTACAAGGAACATTCCTATGGCTACACCTTC. Its protein product is CSVEDRPYKEHSYGYTF.

V is TRBV13 and J is TRBJ1-2; possibly TRBD1 for D (5 bases). This CDR3 comprises 16 residues. The germline gives CDR1 PRHDT, CDR2 FYEKMQ (reference sequence). Trimming left V 0 bases short and J 8 bases short, with 19 bases between. The CDR3 is CASSLGRSWGRAGYTF. DNA of the CDR3: TGTGCCAGCAGCTTAGGCCGCAGCTGGGGCAGGGCGGGCTACACCTTC.

This rearrangement joins TRBV7-2 to TRBJ2-3; TRBD2 matches 14 bases. Losses at the gene ends were 4 bases for V and 4 bases for J; bases not matched to a gene: 4. The CDR3 has 16 amino acids. CDR1 is SGHTA, CDR2 FQGNSA, per germline. CDR3 DNA: TGTGCCAGCAGCTCACGACTAGCGGGAGGGCCAGATACGCAGTATTTT. Protein sequence: CASSSRLAGGPDTQYF.

The chain recombines TRBV15 with TRBJ1-5, with TRBD1 identical over 9 bases. Per the germline V gene, CDR1 is LNHNV and CDR2 is YYDKDF (reference sequence). Trimming at V came to 2 bases and at J to 5 bases, leaving 10 bases not matched to a gene. This CDR3 is 17 amino acids long. The CDR3 DNA sequence: TGTGCCACCAGCAGAATACAGGGGGCGGAACGGTATCAGCCCCAGCATTTT. Its protein is CATSRIQGAERYQPQHF.

V gene TRBV6-1 combines with J gene TRBJ2-7; D unresolved. Germline V gene lookup returns CDR1 MNHNS and CDR2 SASEGT. This CDR3 comprises 14 residues. Trimming stripped 6 bases from V and 7 bases from J, with 19 bases between. CDR3 protein: CASSLVATGLEQYF. As DNA, the CDR3 is TGTGCCAGCAGCCTCGTGGCGACCGGCTTGGAGCAGTACTTC.

The rearrangement uses TRBV3-1 and TRBJ2-7; 10 bases fit TRBD1. CDR3 length: 15 amino acids. V dropped 4 bases and J dropped 2; count of bases not matched to a gene: 5. The germline gives CDR1 LGHDT, CDR2 YNNKEL (reference sequence). This CDR3 reads CASSPGGTGAYEQYF. DNA of the CDR3: TGTGCCAGCAGCCCAGGGGGGACAGGGGCCTACGAGCAGTACTTC.

The chain combines TRBV20-1 with TRBJ2-1; 12 positions match TRBD2. The CDR3 totals 16 residues. The V segment lost 0 bases and the J segment 8 bases; nucleotides outside the gene matches: 8. Germline V gives CDR1 DFQATT, CDR2 SNEGSKA (reference sequence). CDR3 sequence (DNA): TGCAGTGCTAGAGATCTAGCGGGGGGGCCCCACCATGAGCAGTTCTTC. Translation gives CSARDLAGGPHHEQFF.

This clonotype was observed a handful of times. The rearrangement uses TRBV3-1 and TRBJ2-1; D is unresolved. Looked up from germline, CDR1 is LGHDT and CDR2 is YNNKEL (reference sequence). Trimming removed 0 bases from V and 9 bases from J, with 6 bases in between. The length of the CDR3 is 12 residues. The CDR3 DNA sequence: TGTGCCAGCAGCCAAGAATGGGGTGAGCAGTTCTTC. It translates to CASSQEWGEQFF.